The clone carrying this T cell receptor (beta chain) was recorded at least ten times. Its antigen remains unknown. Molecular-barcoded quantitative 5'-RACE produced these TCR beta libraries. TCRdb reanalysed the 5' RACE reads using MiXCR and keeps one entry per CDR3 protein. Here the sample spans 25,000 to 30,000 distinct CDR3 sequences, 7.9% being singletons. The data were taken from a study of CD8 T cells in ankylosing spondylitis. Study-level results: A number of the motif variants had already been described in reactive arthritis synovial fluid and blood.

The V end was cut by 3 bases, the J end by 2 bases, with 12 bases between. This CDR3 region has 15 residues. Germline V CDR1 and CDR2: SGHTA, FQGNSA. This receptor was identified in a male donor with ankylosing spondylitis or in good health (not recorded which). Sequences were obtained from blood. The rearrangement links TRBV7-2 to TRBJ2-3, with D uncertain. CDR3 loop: CASSFFGGNTDTQYF. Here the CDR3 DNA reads TGTGCCAGCAGCTTCTTCGGCGGCAACACAGATACGCAGTATTTT.